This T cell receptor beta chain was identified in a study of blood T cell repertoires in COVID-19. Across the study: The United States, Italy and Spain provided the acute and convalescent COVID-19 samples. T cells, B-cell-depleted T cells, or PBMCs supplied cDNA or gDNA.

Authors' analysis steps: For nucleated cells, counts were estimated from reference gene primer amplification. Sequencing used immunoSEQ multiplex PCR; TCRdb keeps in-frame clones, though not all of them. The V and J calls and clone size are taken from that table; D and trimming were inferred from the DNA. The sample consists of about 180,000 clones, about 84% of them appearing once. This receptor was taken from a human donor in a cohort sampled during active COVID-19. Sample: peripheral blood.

CDR3 amino acids: CASSPTSGGSGYTF. DNA for the CDR3: TGTGCCAGTAGTCCCACGTCGGGGGGCTCGGGCTACACCTTC. The J gene is TRBJ1-2, the V gene TRBV19, with D possibly being TRBD1 (6 bases). V shed 5 bases and J shed 8 bases, with 18 bases lying between them. Germline V gene sequence: CDR1 LNHDA, CDR2 SQIVND (reference sequence). The CDR3 runs to 14 residues.